These T cell receptor beta chains were read from a single sample in a study of technical replicates of blood from a handful of donors. Data came from immunoSEQ multiplex PCR; TCRdb stores just in-frame clones and leaves some out. In the table there are roughly 60,000 clones, about nine tenths of which are singletons. Sequencing input: PBMCs. These TCRs come from a human donor in good health. Some clones in this sample may be carry-over from other donors' samples. Each CDR3 is given with its conserved first and last residue. A D gene is named only where the DNA matches it firmly. Size values are once, few and many counts, or a class for expanded clones, and some rows have none.

>TRBV5-1|TRBJ2-4|14|NA|NA
TGCGCCAGCAGCGTGATTAGCGTTCCTAACATTCAGTACTTC
CASSVISVPNIQYF
>TRBV5-5|TRBJ2-7|16|NA|TRBD2
TGTGCCAGCAGCTTGACCCTAGCGGGGGGACCCTACGAGCAGTACTTC
CASSLTLAGGPYEQYF
>TRBV4-2|TRBJ2-5|15|NA|NA
TGTGCCAGCAGCCAAATTCGCGGTGGCGGGGAGACCCAGTACTTC
CASSQIRGGGETQYF
>TRBV5-1|TRBJ1-2|18|once|NA
TGCGCCAGCAGCTTGGCCGGGCAGGGGAGATTACTTAACTATGGCTACACCTTC
CASSLAGQGRLLNYGYTF
>TRBV7-2|TRBJ2-1|14|NA|TRBD2
TGTGCCAGCAGTACTAGCGGAGACACGAGGGAGCAGTTCTTC
CASSTSGDTREQFF
>TRBV4-1|TRBJ1-6|16|NA|NA
TGCGCCAGCAGCCAACCCTGGACGGGAGGGAATTCACCCCTCCACTTT
CASSQPWTGGNSPLHF
>TRBV29-1|TRBJ1-1|11|NA|NA
TGCAGCGTCGAAGGCAGGGCTGAAGCTTTCTTT
CSVEGRAEAFF
>TRBV10-3|TRBJ2-2|15|NA|TRBD2
TGTGCCATCAGTGAGCGGGAGGGCCTTCCCGGGGAGCTGTTTTTT
CAISEREGLPGELFF
>TRBV5-4|TRBJ2-7|14|NA|NA
TGTGCCAGCAGAACCGGACAGACTGCAGGCGAGCAGTACTTC
CASRTGQTAGEQYF
>TRBV4-3|TRBJ2-5|16|NA|NA
TGCGCCAGCAGCGAGGATGACCAGGACTCCTGGGAGACCCAGTACTTC
CASSEDDQDSWETQYF
>TRBV6-5|TRBJ1-2|14|NA|NA
TGTGCCAGCAGTTACAATTCGGGAGGTTATGGCTACACCTTC
CASSYNSGGYGYTF
>TRBV6-5|TRBJ2-7|15|NA|TRBD2
TGTGCCAGCAGTTACTCGACTAGCGGGGGATACGAGCAGTACTTC
CASSYSTSGGYEQYF
>TRBV4-1|TRBJ2-1|17|NA|NA
TGCGCCAGCAGCCCAAGAGGAGGGGGCGCTTTCTACAATGAGCAGTTCTTC
CASSPRGGGAFYNEQFF
>TRBV4-3|TRBJ2-1|14|NA|NA
TGCGCCAGCAGCCAAGCGGCGGGCGGGTGGGAGCAGTTCTTC
CASSQAAGGWEQFF
>TRBV5-8|TRBJ2-2|13|NA|NA
TGTGCCAGCAGCTTGTTCCGGGCCGGGGAGCTGTTTTTT
CASSLFRAGELFF
>TRBV7-9|TRBJ2-7|14|NA|TRBD1
TGTGCCAGCAGCACCGGGACAGGGATAGACGAGCAGTACTTC
CASSTGTGIDEQYF
>TRBV4-1|TRBJ2-7|15|NA|TRBD1
TGCGCCAGCAGCTCCCGGACAGGGAGCTCCTACGAGCAGTACTTC
CASSSRTGSSYEQYF
>TRBV7-3|TRBJ2-3|17|NA|TRBD2
TGTGCCAGCAGCACAAGGATCAGCGGGGGGGGCACAGATACGCAGTATTTT
CASSTRISGGGTDTQYF
>TRBV4-2|TRBJ2-2|16|NA|NA
TGTGCCAGCAGCCAAGATTTTAGCGTTGTGGCCGGGGAGCTGTTTTTT
CASSQDFSVVAGELFF
>TRBV4-1|TRBJ2-1|14|NA|TRBD1
TGCGCCAGCAGCCAAGGACAGGGACGGAATGAGCAGTTCTTC
CASSQGQGRNEQFF
>TRBV7-2|TRBJ2-1|14|NA|TRBD2
TGTGCCAGCAGCTTAGCTAGCGGGGTGGATGAGCAGTTCTTC
CASSLASGVDEQFF
>TRBV4-2|TRBJ2-1|15|NA|NA
TGTGCCAGCAGCCAAGGGGAGGGGGGGCCAAATGAGCAGTTCTTC
CASSQGEGGPNEQFF
>TRBV6-5|TRBJ2-5|15|NA|TRBD2
TGTGCCAGCAGTTACGGGACTAGCGGAACAGAGACCCAGTACTTC
CASSYGTSGTETQYF
>TRBV4-3|TRBJ2-1|17|NA|TRBD2
TGCGCCAGCAGCCAAACAGGACCCACTAGCGGGAAGAATGAGCAGTTCTTC
CASSQTGPTSGKNEQFF